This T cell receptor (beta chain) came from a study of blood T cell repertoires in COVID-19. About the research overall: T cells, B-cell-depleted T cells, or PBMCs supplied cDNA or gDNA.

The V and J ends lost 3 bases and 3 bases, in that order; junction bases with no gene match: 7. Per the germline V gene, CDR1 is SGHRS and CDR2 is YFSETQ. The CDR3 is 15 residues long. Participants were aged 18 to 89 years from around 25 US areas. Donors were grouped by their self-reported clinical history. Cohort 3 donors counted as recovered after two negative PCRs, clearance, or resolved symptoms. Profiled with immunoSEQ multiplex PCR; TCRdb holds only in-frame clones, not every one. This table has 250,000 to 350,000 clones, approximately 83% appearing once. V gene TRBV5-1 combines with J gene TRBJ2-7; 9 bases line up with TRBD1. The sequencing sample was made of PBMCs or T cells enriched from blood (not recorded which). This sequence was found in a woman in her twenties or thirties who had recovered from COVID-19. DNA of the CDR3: TGCGCCAGCAGCTCGGCCCGGACAGGGGTCTACGAGCAGTACTTC. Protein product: CASSSARTGVYEQYF. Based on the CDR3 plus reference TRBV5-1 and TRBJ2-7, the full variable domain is KAGVTQTPRYLIKTRGQQVTLSCSPISGHRSVSWYQQTPGQGLQFLFEYFSETQRNKGNFPGRFSGRQFSNSRSEMNVSTLELGDSALYLCASSSARTGVYEQYFGPGTRLTVT.